These 26 T cell receptor beta chains originate from one sample sequenced in a study of technical replicates of blood from four donors. Profiled with immunoSEQ multiplex PCR; TCRdb holds only in-frame clones, not every one. The table has 55,000 to 75,000 clones, approximately 92% seen once; the top ten hold under 5.5%. The specimen was PBMCs. The source of these receptors is a human donor in good health. Some clones in this sample may be carry-over from other donors' samples.

V gene TRBV6-5 combines with J gene TRBJ1-1; the D is unclear. Between the trimmed V and J ends, which lost 0 bases and 11 bases, there was a span of 13 bases. Germline V gives CDR1 MNHEY, CDR2 SVGAGI. This CDR3 has 13 residues. The CDR3 coding sequence is TGTGCCAGCAGTTACTCTGGTCGGGAATCGGCTTTCTTT. Its protein is CASSYSGRESAFF.

V usage is TRBV7-3 and J usage is TRBJ1-5; 11 bases match TRBD1. The CDR3 sequence is 15 residues long. With V trimmed by 6 bases and J by 5 bases, 6 bases remained unmatched. Germline values: CDR1 SGHTA, CDR2 FQGTGA. The DNA of the CDR3 is TGTGCCAGCAGGGTGGACAGGGGGCTTGATCAGCCCCAGCATTTT. Its protein is CASRVDRGLDQPQHF.

This clone was observed a handful of times. The rearrangement links TRBV6-6 to TRBJ1-1; possible D gene TRBD1, 5 bases. Germline CDR1 is MNHNY and CDR2 is SVGAGI (reference sequence). Trimming stripped 2 bases from V and 0 bases from J, with 7 bases between. This CDR3 region has 14 residues. The CDR3 region is CASSYQGMNTEAFF. DNA for the CDR3: TGTGCCAGCAGTTACCAGGGCATGAACACTGAAGCTTTCTTT.

CDR3 in DNA: TGTGCCAGCATAAGCCAGGGGTTAAGCACAGATACGCAGTATTTT. Translation gives CASISQGLSTDTQYF. The chain carries TRBV2 and TRBJ2-3; D might be TRBD1 (6 bases). The CDR3 runs to 15 residues. CDR1 is SNHLY and CDR2 is FYNNEI in the germline V gene. Trimming stripped 7 bases from V and 0 bases from J, with 14 bases between.

The chain joins TRBV7-8 to TRBJ2-3; the D gene is possibly TRBD2 (5 bases). Germline loops: CDR1 SGHVS, CDR2 FQNEAQ. The CDR3 loop spans 13 amino acids. Trimming stripped 4 bases from V and 0 bases from J, with 5 bases between. CDR3 nucleotides: TGTGCCAGCAGCTGGACTAGCACAGATACGCAGTATTTT. Translating gives CASSWTSTDTQYF.

V is TRBV5-1 and J is TRBJ2-1; 8 bases align to TRBD2. V shed 3 bases, J shed 6 bases, and the junction held 11 bases outside the gene matches. Germline loops: CDR1 SGHRS, CDR2 YFSETQ. This CDR3 comprises 16 residues. The CDR3 is CASSWGRTSRFNEQFF. CDR3 nucleotide sequence: TGCGCCAGCAGCTGGGGCCGGACTAGCAGGTTCAATGAGCAGTTCTTC.

The V and J genes are TRBV7-6 and TRBJ2-5; 12 bases match TRBD2. This CDR3 comprises 18 residues. V shed 1 base and J 2 bases; nucleotides not matched to a gene: 8. Germline V CDR1 and CDR2: SGHVS, FNYEAQ. DNA for the CDR3: TGTGCCAGCAGCTTAGGACTAGCGGGGGAGTACTTACAAGAGACCCAGTACTTC. This sequence encodes CASSLGLAGEYLQETQYF.

This clone was detected only once. The chain combines TRBV5-1 with TRBJ2-7; tentative D call: TRBD1 (8 bases). With 4 bases removed from V and 5 bases from J, the gap between germline ends came to 19 bases. The CDR3 runs 15 residues. Germline V CDR1 and CDR2: SGHRS, YFSETQ. The CDR3 loop is CASSVGGVTGDEQYF. CDR3 bases: TGCGCCAGCAGCGTGGGGGGGGTGACAGGGGACGAGCAGTACTTC.

V is TRBV30 and J is TRBJ2-7; D not certain. Germline V lookup: CDR1 GTSNPN, CDR2 SVGIG (reference sequence). V was shortened by 4 bases and J by 7 bases, with 11 bases between the two germline ends. This CDR3 contains 11 residues. CDR3 in DNA: TGTGCCTGGACCGAGAGAAGTGAGCAGTACTTC. As protein: CAWTERSEQYF.

This sequence joins TRBV27 and TRBJ2-7; 7 bases align to TRBD1. CDR1 is MNHEY and CDR2 is SMNVEV in the germline V gene (reference sequence). CDR3 length: 14 amino acids. V lost 3 bases, J lost 4 bases, and 6 bases stayed unmatched. CDR3 in amino acids: CASSFMGQQYEQYF. In DNA, the CDR3 is TGTGCCAGCAGTTTCATGGGACAGCAATACGAGCAGTACTTC.

This sequence joins TRBV4-2 and TRBJ2-1; tentative D call: TRBD2 (7 bases). CDR3 size: 16 residues. V lost 3 bases to trimming and J lost 8 bases, with 20 bases between them. Germline V gene sequence: CDR1 LGHNA, CDR2 YNFKEQ. CDR3 DNA: TGTGCCAGCAGCCACGCACTCGCGGGGGCCCCCCATGAGCAGTTCTTC. It is translated as CASSHALAGAPHEQFF.

The rearrangement links TRBV9 to TRBJ1-2; no clear D gene. Germline loops: CDR1 SGDLS, CDR2 YYNGEE. Trimming cost V 0 bases and J 2 bases, with 8 bases left between them. The CDR3 length is 14 residues. As DNA, the CDR3 is TGTGCCAGCAGCGTAGCCACGGTAAACTATGGCTACACCTTC. This encodes CASSVATVNYGYTF.

V usage is TRBV21-1 and J usage is TRBJ2-2; whether TRBD1, the table's D call, matches the DNA was not checked. TRBV21-1 is a pseudogene segment. This CDR3 comprises 16 residues. In DNA, the CDR3 is TGTGCCAGCAGCATCAACAGGGGGATGAACACCGGGGAGCTGTTTTTT. This sequence encodes CASSINRGMNTGELFF.

This chain links TRBV6-6 with TRBJ1-5, with D possibly TRBD1 on 6 matching bases. Germline V lookup: CDR1 MNHNY, CDR2 SVGAGI (reference sequence). V lost 5 bases, J lost 2 bases, and 13 bases lay in between. The CDR3 runs to 15 residues. CDR3 residues: CASSHGGAGNQPQHF. CDR3 DNA: TGTGCCAGCAGTCACGGGGGGGCCGGCAATCAGCCCCAGCATTTT.

The gene calls are TRBV11-1 and TRBJ2-7, with a possible D match to TRBD1 (6 bases). CDR3 length: 15 residues. The ends were cut back, 5 bases at V and 1 base at J, with 15 bases in the middle. The germline CDR1 and CDR2 sequences are SGHAT and FQDESV (reference sequence). The CDR3 loop reads CASSRRLTGSYEQYF. The CDR3 region has the DNA TGTGCCAGCAGCCGGCGTCTGACAGGATCCTACGAGCAGTACTTC. Using reference TRBV11-1 and TRBJ2-7 for the parts outside the CDR3, the full variable domain is EAEVAQSPRYKITEKSQAVAFWCDPISGHATLYWYRQILGQGPELLVQFQDESVVDDSQLPKDRFSAERLKGVDSTLKIQPAELGDSAMYLCASSRRLTGSYEQYFGPGTRLTVT.

V usage is TRBV4-1 and J usage is TRBJ2-1; 8 nucleotides line up with TRBD1. V lost 3 bases, J lost 2 bases, and 3 bases stayed unmatched. Germline V gene sequence: CDR1 MGHRA, CDR2 YSYEKL. The CDR3 is 15 residues long. CDR3 loop: CASSHRTGTYNEQFF. In nucleotides, the CDR3 is TGCGCCAGCAGCCACAGGACAGGGACCTACAATGAGCAGTTCTTC.

The chain employs TRBV18 and TRBJ2-4, with TRBD1 as a possible D gene (5 bases). The V and J ends lost 0 bases and 0 bases respectively, with 15 bases between them. Germline CDR1 reads KGHSH; CDR2 reads LQKENI. The CDR3 has 18 residues. As DNA, the CDR3 is TGTGCCAGCTCACCACCGTCCAGGGTAAATTTAGCCAAAAACATTCAGTACTTC. This encodes CASSPPSRVNLAKNIQYF.

This sequence joins TRBV5-1 and TRBJ2-5; tentatively, D is TRBD1 (5 bases). From germline, CDR1 is SGHRS and CDR2 YFSETQ. Trimming removed 1 base at V and 1 base at J, with 5 bases between. This CDR3 has 13 residues. CDR3 protein: CASSLQGQETQYF. The CDR3 DNA is TGCGCCAGCAGCTTGCAGGGCCAAGAGACCCAGTACTTC.

The chain has TRBV20-1 and TRBJ1-4, with TRBD1 identical over 7 bases. Germline lookup yields CDR1 DFQATT and CDR2 SNEGSKA (reference sequence). CDR3 size: 11 residues. Trimming took 3 bases from V and 12 from J; bases not matched to a gene: 4. The DNA of the CDR3 is TGCAGTGCTAGGAGGGGGCACGAACTGTTTTTT. Translated: CSARRGHELFF.

The chain has TRBV18 and TRBJ1-3; D is uncertain. This CDR3 contains 14 residues. The germline V gene has CDR1 KGHSH and CDR2 LQKENI. The V gene lost 1 base and the J gene lost 0 bases, with 4 bases spanning the gap. This CDR3 reads CASSPQSSGNTIYF. In nucleotides, the CDR3 is TGTGCCAGCTCACCACAGAGCTCTGGAAACACCATATATTTT.

The chain is built from TRBV7-9 and TRBJ2-2; 12 positions agree with TRBD2. The CDR3 sequence is 16 residues long. Trimming cost V 5 bases and J 1 base; bases outside gene matches: 2. From germline, CDR1 is SEHNR and CDR2 FQNEAQ (reference sequence). The DNA for the CDR3 is TGTGCCAGCAGCGAACTAGCGGGGGGGAACACCGGGGAGCTGTTTTTT. Translated: CASSELAGGNTGELFF. Drawing the rest from reference TRBV7-9 and TRBJ2-2, the complete variable domain is DTGVSQNPRHKITKRGQNVTFRCDPISEHNRLYWYRQTLGQGPEFLTYFQNEAQLEKSRLLSDRFSAERPKGSFSTLEIQRTEQGDSAMYLCASSELAGGNTGELFFGEGSRLTVL.

This chain joins TRBV19 and TRBJ1-1; 11 bases are shared with TRBD1. Germline values: CDR1 LNHDA, CDR2 SQIVND (reference sequence). The CDR3 totals 18 residues. V shed 4 bases and J 1 base; nucleotides not matched to a gene: 11. The CDR3 is CASSKGGTGGLKNTEAFF. The CDR3 bases are TGTGCCAGTAGTAAGGGAGGGACAGGGGGGCTTAAGAACACTGAAGCTTTCTTT.

The rearrangement joins TRBV10-3 to TRBJ1-6, with D possibly being TRBD1 (5 bases). The CDR3 is made up of 15 amino acids. V was cut by 0 bases and J by 8 bases, with 11 bases left in between. Germline CDR1 reads ENHRY; CDR2 reads SYGVKD. The DNA for the CDR3 is TGTGCCATCAGTGAGTCTGGGAGGGGCGATTCACCCCTCCACTTT. Protein: CAISESGRGDSPLHF.

With respect to this clone: The sample has other DNA sequences that encode this CDR3 too. The J gene is TRBJ2-1, the V gene TRBV6-6; TRBD2 matches at 12 bases. Germline V CDR1 and CDR2: MNHNY, SVGAGI (reference sequence). The CDR3 is 14 residues long. V lost 5 bases and J lost 7; bases outside the gene matches: 3. The CDR3 DNA sequence: TGTGCCAGCAGTCTAGCGGGAGGGCGAAATGAGCAGTTCTTC. Translation: CASSLAGGRNEQFF.

The CDR3 DNA is TGTGCCAGCAGCGCCGGGGCGAGCGGGAGTTTTGTTAAGACCCAGTACTTC. Its translation is CASSAGASGSFVKTQYF. V gene TRBV9 combines with J gene TRBJ2-5, with 8 bases lining up with TRBD2. Trimming cost V 3 bases and J 6 bases; bases outside gene matches: 16. Germline assignment: CDR1 SGDLS and CDR2 YYNGEE. CDR3 size: 17 residues.

The rearrangement uses TRBV7-2 and TRBJ1-6; 9 bases align to TRBD1. CDR3 length: 19 amino acids. V dropped 1 base and J dropped 4; count of bases not matched to a gene: 11. Germline loops: CDR1 SGHTA, CDR2 FQGNSA. The CDR3 DNA sequence: TGTGCCAGCAGCTTAGTTTTCGTGACAGGGGGTTCATATAATTCACCCCTCCACTTT. Its protein is CASSLVFVTGGSYNSPLHF.